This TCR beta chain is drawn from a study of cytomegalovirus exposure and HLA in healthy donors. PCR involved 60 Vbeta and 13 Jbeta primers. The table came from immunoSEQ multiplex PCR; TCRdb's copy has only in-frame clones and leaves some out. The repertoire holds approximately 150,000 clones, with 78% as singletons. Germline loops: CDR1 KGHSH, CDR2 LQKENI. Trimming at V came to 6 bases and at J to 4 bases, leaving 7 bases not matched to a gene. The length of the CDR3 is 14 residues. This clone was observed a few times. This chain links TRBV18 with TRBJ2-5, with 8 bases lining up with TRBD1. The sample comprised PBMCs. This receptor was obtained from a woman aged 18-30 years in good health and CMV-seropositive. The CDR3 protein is CASSTGQGGETQYF. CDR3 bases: TGTGCCAGCTCGACCGGACAGGGCGGAGAGACCCAGTACTTC. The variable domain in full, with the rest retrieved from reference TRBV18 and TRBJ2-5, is NAGVMQNPRHLVRRRGQEARLRCSPMKGHSHVYWYRQLPEEGLKFMVYLQKENIIDESGMPKERFSAEFPKEGPSILRIQQVVRGDSAAYFCASSTGQGGETQYFGPGTRLLVL.